Given below is one T cell receptor beta chain in context. The data are from a study of T cells in Graves' hyperthyroidism and ophthalmopathy. TCR beta CDR3 regions were amplified from RNA transcripts. Researchers ran a first-round RT-PCR on the TCR CDR3 using the HTBI primer set. TCRdb reanalysed the multiplex PCR reads using MiXCR and keeps one entry per CDR3 protein. Here the sample spans 600,000 to 750,000 distinct CDR3 sequences, around 15% being singletons. V lost 1 base and J 7 bases, leaving 14 bases between the germline ends. Germline V gives CDR1 MGHRA, CDR2 YSYEKL. The CDR3 contains 16 residues.

The chain recombines TRBV4-1 with TRBJ1-6, with D possibly being TRBD1 (5 bases). The receptor was isolated from a man aged 50 to 60 with Graves' hyperthyroidism. The sequenced sample consisted of blood. The DNA of the CDR3 is TGCGCCAGCAGCCAAGTGGGGGGTAAGAGGAATTCACCCCTCCACTTT. Its translation: CASSQVGGKRNSPLHF.